The rows below give T cell receptor beta chains drawn from one sample of a study of T cell repertoires in cytomegalovirus infection. MiXCR was run by TCRdb on the reads, yielding one entry per CDR3 protein. The sample shows around 280,000 distinct CDR3 sequences, around 10% of them seen only once. The sequenced sample consisted of PBMCs. All receptors derive from a human donor in good health (CMV status not recorded). Some clones in this sample may be carry-over from other donors' samples. CDR3s include the opening cysteine and the closing phenylalanine or tryptophan. Each record gives: V gene, clone size, J gene, D gene, CDR3 DNA, CDR3 protein. A D gene is named only where the DNA matches it firmly. Size is stated for part of the rows, as once, few or many counts, or as a class when the clone is expanded.

TRBV2	NA	TRBJ1-4	NA	TGTGCCAGCAGGGTTTATAATGAAAAACTGTTTTTT	CASRVYNEKLFF
TRBV7-2	many	TRBJ1-5	NA	TGTGCCAGCAGCCCAGAGGGGGGTATCAATCAGCCCCAGCATTTT	CASSPEGGINQPQHF
TRBV19	many	TRBJ2-1	TRBD2	TGTGCCTCGAAAACCGGGACTAGCATGGGCGAGCAGTTCTTC	CASKTGTSMGEQFF
TRBV2	many	TRBJ2-7	NA	TGTGCCAGCAGGAGCGGACTTCCCTACGAGCTGGACTTC	CASRSGLPYELDF
TRBV10-3	NA	TRBJ1-2	NA	TGTGCCATCAGTGAGTCTGATGGCTACACCTTC	CAISESDGYTF
TRBV5-4	few	TRBJ2-7	TRBD2	TGTGCCAGCAGCCCGGTGGGGGGGGAGCAGTACTTC	CASSPVGGEQYF
TRBV6-2/TRBV6-3	many	TRBJ1-2	NA	TGTGCCAGCAGTAACCGGAACAGGGAATCGAATGGCTACACCTTC	CASSNRNRESNGYTF
TRBV10-3	many	TRBJ2-7	NA	TGTGCCATCAGTGGGGCCAACGAGCAGTACTTC	CAISGANEQYF
TRBV7-2	many	TRBJ1-3	NA	TGTGCCAGCAGCCCACCGGGACTCTCTAGGGGAAACACCATATATTTT	CASSPPGLSRGNTIYF
TRBV14	NA	TRBJ2-5	NA	TGTGCCAGCAGCCAAGGGTTTAGCGATCAAGAGACCCAGTACTTC	CASSQGFSDQETQYF
TRBV7-7	many	TRBJ2-5	TRBD2	TGTGCTAGCAGCGGGGGGCGGCTAGCGGGGGGTCAAGAGACCCAGTACTTC	CASSGGRLAGGQETQYF
TRBV20-1	many	TRBJ1-5	NA	TGCAGTGCTAGGGTTCGGGGCAATCAGCCCCAGCATTTT	CSARVRGNQPQHF
TRBV10-3	many	TRBJ1-2	TRBD1	TGTGCCATCAGTGAAACCGGGACAGCCTATGGCTACACCTTC	CAISETGTAYGYTF
TRBV27	many	TRBJ2-2	TRBD1	TGTGCCAGCAGTCCCTCGCCGGGACAGGGGGTCACCGGGGAGCTGTTTTTT	CASSPSPGQGVTGELFF
TRBV28	many	TRBJ1-6	NA	TGTGCCAGCACCCCGCCAAGGGGTCCCCTCCACTTT	CASTPPRGPLHF
TRBV2	many	TRBJ1-5	TRBD1	TGTGCCAGCAGTGAAAGGGACAGGGGTCTACCCCAGCATTTT	CASSERDRGLPQHF
TRBV5-1	many	TRBJ2-5	NA	TGCGCCAGCAGCGCCCGGGACATAGGGGCGACCCAGTACTTC	CASSARDIGATQYF
TRBV4-1	many	TRBJ2-5	TRBD1	TGCGCCAGCAGCCAAGGGGACAGGGATCAAGAGACCCAGTACTTC	CASSQGDRDQETQYF
TRBV7-9	many	TRBJ1-1	NA	TGTGCCAGCAGCTTACCGAGTCATAACACTGAAGCTTTCTTT	CASSLPSHNTEAFF
TRBV18	few	TRBJ1-5	TRBD1	TGTGCCAGCTCCCCTGGGACAGGGGGACTTCAGCCCCAGCATTTT	CASSPGTGGLQPQHF
TRBV10-3	few	TRBJ1-5	NA	TGTGCCATCAGTGAAATGGACAATAGCAATCAGCCCCAGCATTTT	CAISEMDNSNQPQHF
TRBV11-3	many	TRBJ2-2	NA	TGTGCCAGCAGCTTCTCCCGCCCCTGGGCCGGGGAGCTGTTTTTT	CASSFSRPWAGELFF
TRBV19	many	TRBJ1-1	NA	TGTGCCAGTAGTATACCCCAGGGTAGCCTGAGGACTGAAGCTTTCTTT	CASSIPQGSLRTEAFF
TRBV7-9	many	TRBJ1-2	TRBD1	TGTGCCAGCAGCCGACACCACCAGACAGGGGGTGGCTACACCTTC	CASSRHHQTGGGYTF
TRBV5-1	many	TRBJ1-5	NA	TGCGCCAGCAGAGAGGGACCTTCATGGCCCCAGCATTTT	CASREGPSWPQHF
TRBV4-1	many	TRBJ2-3	TRBD1	TGCGCCATCCCATTGGACAGGGGGCGCGGCACAGATACGCAGTATTTT	CAIPLDRGRGTDTQYF
TRBV5-6	many	TRBJ1-2	NA	TGTGCCAGCAGCTTAGCGGGAGGGACCCACGGTGGCTACACCTTC	CASSLAGGTHGGYTF
TRBV6-5	many	TRBJ1-3	NA	TGTGCCAGCAGTTCGTCCCTAGGGGTCTCTGGAAACACCATATATTTT	CASSSSLGVSGNTIYF
TRBV19	medium-sized	TRBJ1-1	NA	TGTGCCAGTAGTATAGCGCGGGGGGCATTCGTCGAGCGCACTGAAGCTTTCTTT	CASSIARGAFVERTEAFF
TRBV27	many	TRBJ2-1	TRBD1	TGTGCCAGCAGTGACCCCGGGACAGGGGAGTTCTTC	CASSDPGTGEFF
TRBV7-6	many	TRBJ2-3	NA	TGTGCCGGAGGGGGGGGCCCCACAGATACGCAGTATTTT	CAGGGGPTDTQYF
TRBV12-3/TRBV12-4	NA	TRBJ2-4	NA	TGTGCCAGCAGTTTGCGGACTGTGGCCAAAAACATTCAGTACTTC	CASSLRTVAKNIQYF
TRBV5-1	many	TRBJ2-1	TRBD2	TGCGCCAGCAGCTTGGAGGCGGGGGGGCCAAGAAATGAGCAGTTCTTC	CASSLEAGGPRNEQFF
TRBV7-2	NA	TRBJ1-5	NA	TGTGCCAGCAGCCCCGGGACCCTCCAGCCCCAGCATTTT	CASSPGTLQPQHF
TRBV7-9	few	TRBJ1-5	NA	TGTGCCAGCAGCTTAGGAGGGCCCTGGCAGCCCCAGCATTTT	CASSLGGPWQPQHF
TRBV6-2/TRBV6-3	NA	TRBJ1-2	NA	TGTGCCAGCAGTTACAGGGAAAGGGTATCCGGCTACACCTTC	CASSYRERVSGYTF
TRBV5-1	many	TRBJ2-3	TRBD2	TGCGCCAGCAGATCCAGCGGGGGGGCGGGAGATACGCAGTATTTT	CASRSSGGAGDTQYF
TRBV2	few	TRBJ2-7	NA	TGTGCCAGCAGGGAGGATGTCTTTGGGCAGTACTTC	CASREDVFGQYF
TRBV7-2	many	TRBJ2-5	TRBD2	TGTGCCAGCAGCCCTAGCGGGGGGGCGGAGACCCAGTACTTC	CASSPSGGAETQYF
TRBV6-2/TRBV6-3	many	TRBJ1-5	TRBD1	TGTGCCAGCAACCATTACAGGGGACAAAGCAATCAGCCCCAGCATTTT	CASNHYRGQSNQPQHF
TRBV7-2	many	TRBJ2-7	NA	TGTGCCAGCAGCTTAGACGCGAGGGCCTACGAGCAGTACTTC	CASSLDARAYEQYF
TRBV7-6	many	TRBJ1-5	NA	TGTGCCAGCAGCCTAGGGCCTAGCAATCAGCCCCAGCATTTT	CASSLGPSNQPQHF
TRBV29-1	NA	TRBJ2-5	NA	TGCAGCGTTGAACCAGGGCAAGAGACCCAGTACTTC	CSVEPGQETQYF